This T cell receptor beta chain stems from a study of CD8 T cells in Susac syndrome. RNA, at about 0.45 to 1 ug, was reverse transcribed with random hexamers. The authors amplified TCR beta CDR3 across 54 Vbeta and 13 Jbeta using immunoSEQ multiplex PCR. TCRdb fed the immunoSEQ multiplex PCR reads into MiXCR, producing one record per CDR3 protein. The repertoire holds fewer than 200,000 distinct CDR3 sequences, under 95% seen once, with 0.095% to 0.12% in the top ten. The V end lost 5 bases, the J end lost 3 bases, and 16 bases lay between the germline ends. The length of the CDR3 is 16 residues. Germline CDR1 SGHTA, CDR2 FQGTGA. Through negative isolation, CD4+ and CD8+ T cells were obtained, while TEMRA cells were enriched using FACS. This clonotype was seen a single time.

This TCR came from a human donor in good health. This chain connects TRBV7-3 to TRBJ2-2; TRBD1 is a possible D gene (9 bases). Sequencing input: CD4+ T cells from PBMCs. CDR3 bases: TGTGCCAGCAGCCCGGGGGGGACAGGGTACACCGGGGAGCTGTTTTTT. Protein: CASSPGGTGYTGELFF.